This T cell receptor beta chain was documented in a study of cytomegalovirus exposure and HLA in healthy donors. General study findings and limits: The authors assumed roughly uniform sequencing depth across donors for presence/absence analyses. As was reported, the HLA-A and HLA-B alleles of most subjects were accurately predicted from TCR beta sequences.

This clone has a handful of counts. The target antigen is unknown. PCR primers comprised 60 Vbeta and 13 Jbeta primers. TCRdb keeps only in-frame clones here, not all; method: immunoSEQ multiplex PCR. This table holds about 180,000 clones, over 75% found once. The CDR3 has 13 residues. The V gene's germline CDR1 is SNHLY and CDR2 FYNNEI. V shed 7 bases and J shed 2 bases, with 11 bases lying between them. This sequence was found in a woman aged 45-65 years in good health and CMV-seronegative. The chain combines TRBV2 with TRBJ2-5; tentative D call: TRBD2 (5 bases). Sequences were obtained from PBMCs. The CDR3, as DNA: TGTGCCAGCACAGGACTTTCGCAAGAGACCCAGTACTTC. Translating it yields CASTGLSQETQYF.